This entry concerns a single T cell receptor (beta chain). The antigen is unknown. This record belongs to a study of T cell repertoires in cytomegalovirus infection. Study-wide background: Evidence of both CMV infection and a matching HLA type came from public TCR beta signatures.

From the reads, TCRdb called clonotypes with MiXCR, one entry per CDR3 protein. The sample yields more than 400,000 distinct CDR3 sequences, about a quarter seen once. The V gene's germline CDR1 is SGHNT and CDR2 YYREEE (reference sequence). V lost 4 bases and J lost 5, with 16 bases in between. This CDR3 has 15 amino acids. General study points: Cumulative public TCR beta family frequency identified carriers of CMV plus the relevant HLA. HLA-C-restricted CMV clonotypes gave the most frequent clonotype in two of eight donors.

Sequencing was done on a sample of PBMCs. The chain has TRBV5-4 and TRBJ2-1; a possible D gene is TRBD1 (6 bases). This sequence originates from a human donor in good health (CMV status not recorded). Some clones in this sample may be carry-over from other donors' samples. The CDR3 nucleotides are TGTGCCAGCAGCACAACAGGGCGGGTCAACAATGAGCAGTTCTTC. It yields the protein CASSTTGRVNNEQFF.